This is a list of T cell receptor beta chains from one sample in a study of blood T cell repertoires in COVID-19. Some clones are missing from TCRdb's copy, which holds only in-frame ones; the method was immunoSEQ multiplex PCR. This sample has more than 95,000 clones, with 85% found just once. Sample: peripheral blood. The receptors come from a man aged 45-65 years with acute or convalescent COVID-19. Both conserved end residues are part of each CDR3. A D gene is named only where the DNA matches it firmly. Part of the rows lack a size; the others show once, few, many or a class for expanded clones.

CDR3 DNA: TGTGCCAGCAGCCAGAGAGGCTGGACAGGCAGTTATGGCTACACCTTC
CDR3 protein: CASSQRGWTGSYGYTF
V gene: TRBV3-1/TRBV3-2
clone size: once
D gene: TRBD1
J gene: TRBJ1-2

CDR3 DNA: TGCGCCAGCAGCCAAGGTCCGGGGTCGGTCCACGAGCAGTACTTC
CDR3 protein: CASSQGPGSVHEQYF
V gene: TRBV4-1
clone size: -
D gene: -
J gene: TRBJ2-7

CDR3 DNA: TGCAGCGTTGAAAGGGACAGCTCCTACGAGCAGTACTTC
CDR3 protein: CSVERDSSYEQYF
V gene: TRBV29-1
clone size: once
D gene: TRBD1
J gene: TRBJ2-7

CDR3 DNA: TGTGCCAGCAGCTCTGGGCAGGGAGGAAAACTGTTTTTT
CDR3 protein: CASSSGQGGKLFF
V gene: TRBV7-3
clone size: -
D gene: -
J gene: TRBJ1-4

CDR3 DNA: TGTGCCAGCAGCCCGCCCGGGACAGGGAAGACCGGGGAGCTGTTTTTT
CDR3 protein: CASSPPGTGKTGELFF
V gene: TRBV11-3
clone size: -
D gene: TRBD1
J gene: TRBJ2-2

CDR3 DNA: TGCGCCAGCAGCCAACCCAGGGAACTAGCGGGAGCGAACATTCAGTACTTC
CDR3 protein: CASSQPRELAGANIQYF
V gene: TRBV4-1
clone size: -
D gene: TRBD2
J gene: TRBJ2-4

CDR3 DNA: TGTGCCAGTATGCCGGGGTACGAAATCAATCAGCCCCAGCATTTT
CDR3 protein: CASMPGYEINQPQHF
V gene: TRBV19
clone size: -
D gene: -
J gene: TRBJ1-5

CDR3 DNA: TGTGCCAGCAGTTTACTAGCAGGTGGCGAGCAGTTCTTC
CDR3 protein: CASSLLAGGEQFF
V gene: TRBV7-2
clone size: -
D gene: -
J gene: TRBJ2-1

CDR3 DNA: TGCGCCAGCAGCCAAGGTGGGGTGGAAACAGGGAAGATCGCTGAAGCTTTCTTT
CDR3 protein: CASSQGGVETGKIAEAFF
V gene: TRBV4-1
clone size: few
D gene: -
J gene: TRBJ1-1

CDR3 DNA: TGTGCCACCAGTGATGGGGGGAGCACACTTTACGAGCAGTACTTC
CDR3 protein: CATSDGGSTLYEQYF
V gene: TRBV24-1
clone size: -
D gene: -
J gene: TRBJ2-7

CDR3 DNA: TGTGCCATCAGTGAGTTGGGGAGAGCTGAAGCTTTCTTT
CDR3 protein: CAISELGRAEAFF
V gene: TRBV10-3
clone size: -
D gene: -
J gene: TRBJ1-1

CDR3 DNA: TGTGCCAGCAGCGTATCTTCTTCCTACGAGCAGTACTTC
CDR3 protein: CASSVSSSYEQYF
V gene: TRBV9
clone size: -
D gene: -
J gene: TRBJ2-7

CDR3 DNA: TGTGCCAGCAGCTTGGGAGGGCCGGGGCCCCAGCATTTT
CDR3 protein: CASSLGGPGPQHF
V gene: TRBV5-6
clone size: few
D gene: -
J gene: TRBJ1-5

CDR3 DNA: TGTGCCAGTAACCCAAGGGGTAGCGGTCAGCCCCAGCATTTT
CDR3 protein: CASNPRGSGQPQHF
V gene: TRBV19
clone size: -
D gene: -
J gene: TRBJ1-5